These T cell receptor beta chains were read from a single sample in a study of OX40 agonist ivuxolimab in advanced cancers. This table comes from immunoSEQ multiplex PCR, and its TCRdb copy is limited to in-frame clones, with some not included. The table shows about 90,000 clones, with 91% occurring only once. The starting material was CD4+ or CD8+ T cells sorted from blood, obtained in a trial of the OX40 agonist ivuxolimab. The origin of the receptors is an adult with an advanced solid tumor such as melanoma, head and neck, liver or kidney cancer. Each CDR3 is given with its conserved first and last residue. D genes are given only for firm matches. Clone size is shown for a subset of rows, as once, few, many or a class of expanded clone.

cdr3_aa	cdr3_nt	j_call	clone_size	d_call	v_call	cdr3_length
CASSLAWTGPSYNEQFF	TGTGCCAGCAGCCTGGCTTGGACAGGGCCTTCCTACAATGAGCAGTTCTTC	TRBJ2-1	NA	TRBD1	TRBV28	17
CASSYKQGAGELFF	TGTGCCAGCAGTTACAAGCAGGGAGCCGGGGAGCTGTTTTTT	TRBJ2-2	NA	NA	TRBV6-5	14
CASSPTFDRSTHEQYF	TGTGCCAGCTCACCAACATTCGACAGGTCGACTCACGAGCAGTACTTC	TRBJ2-7	NA	NA	TRBV18	16
CASSQGGTEAFF	TGTGCCAGCTCTCAGGGGGGGACTGAAGCTTTCTTT	TRBJ1-1	NA	TRBD1	TRBV6-5	12
CASSLGYSNNEQFF	TGTGCCAGCAGCTTAGGGTACAGTAACAATGAGCAGTTCTTC	TRBJ2-1	NA	NA	TRBV11-2	14
CASSPWMNTEAFF	TGTGCCAGCAGCCCCTGGATGAACACTGAAGCTTTCTTT	TRBJ1-1	NA	NA	TRBV9	13
CASSSPGVGYNSPLHF	TGTGCCAGCAGCTCCCCCGGGGTGGGGTATAATTCACCCCTCCACTTT	TRBJ1-6	NA	NA	TRBV7-9	16
CASSPLQGRYNSPLHF	TGTGCCAGCAGCCCTCTGCAGGGGAGATATAATTCACCCCTCCACTTT	TRBJ1-6	NA	NA	TRBV6-6	16
CASSLTSGLDYNEQFF	TGTGCCAGCAGCTTAACTAGCGGGCTGGACTACAATGAGCAGTTCTTC	TRBJ2-1	NA	TRBD2	TRBV7-6	16
CASSLGDYNEQFF	TGTGCCAGCAGCTTAGGTGACTACAATGAGCAGTTCTTC	TRBJ2-1	NA	NA	TRBV11-2	13
CASSLDYPSGPSYEQYF	TGTGCCAGCAGCTTGGATTACCCTAGCGGGCCTTCCTACGAGCAGTACTTC	TRBJ2-7	NA	TRBD2	TRBV5-4	17
CASIPVGGGNTIYF	TGTGCCAGCATACCCGTGGGAGGTGGAAACACCATATATTTT	TRBJ1-3	NA	NA	TRBV27	14
CAILKSAVTGRAPYEQYF	TGTGCCATCCTCAAATCGGCCGTTACAGGGAGGGCCCCCTACGAGCAGTACTTC	TRBJ2-7	NA	NA	TRBV5-6	18
CASTYIDLGLAGNTGELFF	TGTGCCAGCACCTACATAGACCTCGGACTAGCCGGGAACACCGGGGAGCTGTTTTTT	TRBJ2-2	once	TRBD2	TRBV7-9	19
CASSLFAGGPSYEQYF	TGTGCCAGCAGTTTATTTGCGGGAGGGCCTTCCTACGAGCAGTACTTC	TRBJ2-7	once	TRBD2	TRBV27	16
CASRGGTGLSGANVLTF	TGCGCCAGCAGGGGCGGGACAGGACTCTCTGGGGCCAACGTCCTGACTTTC	TRBJ2-6	NA	TRBD1	TRBV5-1	17
CASRRQGNTEAFF	TGTGCCAGCAGGCGACAGGGAAACACTGAAGCTTTCTTT	TRBJ1-1	NA	TRBD1	TRBV6-5	13
CASSYNPYDTDTQYF	TGTGCCAGCAGTTACAACCCCTACGACACAGATACGCAGTATTTT	TRBJ2-3	few	NA	TRBV6-6	15
CASRWDGLEGELFF	TGTGCCAGCAGGTGGGACGGGTTGGAAGGGGAGCTGTTTTTT	TRBJ2-2	NA	NA	TRBV28	14
CASSPLEAFIGGTEAFF	TGTGCCAGCAGTCCCCTCGAAGCGTTCATAGGGGGCACTGAAGCTTTCTTT	TRBJ1-1	NA	NA	TRBV28	17
CASRNRGNTEAFF	TGTGCCAGCAGAAACAGGGGGAACACTGAAGCTTTCTTT	TRBJ1-1	NA	TRBD1	TRBV6-5	13
CASSQEGDPLGPYEQYF	TGCGCCAGCAGCCAAGAGGGAGACCCGCTGGGGCCCTACGAGCAGTACTTC	TRBJ2-7	NA	NA	TRBV4-1	17
CASSLGRQEAFF	TGTGCCAGCAGCTTAGGTAGACAGGAGGCTTTCTTT	TRBJ1-1	NA	NA	TRBV7-9	12
CASSIDTYEQYF	TGTGCCAGCAGCATCGACACCTACGAGCAGTACTTC	TRBJ2-7	NA	NA	TRBV5-8	12
CASSLGQSGNTIYF	TGTGCCAGCAGCTTAGGACAGTCTGGAAACACCATATATTTT	TRBJ1-3	NA	NA	TRBV11-3	14